This TCR beta chain was identified during a study of T-cell reconstitution after alpha-beta-depleted transplantation in children. For TCRbeta, the library was prepared with unique molecular identifiers. In TCRdb, the PCR reads were re-called with MiXCR into one record per CDR3 protein. The table shows about 830,000 distinct CDR3 sequences, with 16% occurring only once. This clonotype was picked up a small number of times. Its antigen is unknown. General observations from the study: Newly produced T cells mostly accounted for T-cell counts and diversity one year post-transplant. Reports say that about two months after transplant, the alpha-beta T cells came out of several hundred graft clones that had expanded. At day 60, the high TCRbeta diversity found in some patients originated from recipient T cells and thymic progenitors that had survived.

This clonotype was obtained from a male patient younger than 18 who had a stem cell transplant for acute lymphoblastic leukemia, so the T cells may come from the graft donor. The sequences come from PBMCs, mostly from graft donor cells, collected 360 days after TCRalphabeta/CD19-depleted stem cell transplant.

As DNA, the CDR3 is TGTGCCAGCAGCTTTTGGGGGGATCGGGGAAACACCATATATTTT. It encodes CASSFWGDRGNTIYF. The chain combines TRBV5-5 with TRBJ1-3; D may be TRBD1 (5 bases). V lost 2 bases, J lost 4 bases, and 13 bases lay in between. This CDR3 has 15 amino acids. Germline values: CDR1 SGHKS, CDR2 YYEKEE (reference sequence).